This T cell receptor (beta chain) derives from a study of T-cell reconstitution after alpha-beta-depleted transplantation in children. Whole-study findings and limits: The authors attributed T-cell counts and diversity one year after transplant mostly to newly produced T cells.

This clonotype appeared a single time. The target antigen is unknown. Preparation of the TCRbeta library used unique molecular identifiers. From the PCR reads, TCRdb called clonotypes with MiXCR, one entry per CDR3 protein. The table lists a few hundred thousand distinct CDR3 sequences, 15% to 20% of them singletons. The length of the CDR3 is 16 residues. CDR1 is SGHDN, CDR2 FVKESK, per germline. The V gene lost 2 bases and the J gene lost 5 bases, with 16 bases spanning the gap. This receptor was identified in a boy under two years old who had a stem cell transplant for Wiskott-Aldrich syndrome, so the T cells may come from the graft donor. This sequence joins TRBV14 and TRBJ2-1; D gene uncertain. This specimen consisted of PBMCs, mostly from graft donor cells, obtained 360 days after TCRalphabeta/CD19-depleted stem cell transplant. As DNA, the CDR3 is TGTGCCAGCAGCCAACGGTCGCAGCTTCTGAACAATGAGCAGTTCTTC. The encoded protein is CASSQRSQLLNNEQFF.